This is a list of T cell receptor beta chains from one sample in a study of identical twins. One entry per CDR3 protein results from TCRdb running MiXCR on the 5' RACE reads. This table holds about 340,000 distinct CDR3 sequences, approximately 13% found once. These sequences were also reported in another study, on yellow fever vaccine responses in identical twins.

The sequenced sample consisted of CD8+ T cells sorted from blood. The receptors shown here come from a woman aged 18 to 35 in good health. Each CDR3 is given with its conserved first and last residue. Fields, in order: clone size, D gene, J gene, V gene, CDR3 protein, CDR3 DNA. A D gene is named only where the DNA matches it firmly. Only some rows state a clone size, as once, few, many or a class for expanded clones.

NA TRBD2 TRBJ2-1 TRBV7-9 CASSLASGGEWVF TGTGCCAGCAGCTTAGCGTCGGGGGGGGAGTGGGTCTTC
NA TRBD2 TRBJ2-1 TRBV11-2 CASSLETSATNEQFF TGTGCCAGCAGCTTAGAGACTAGCGCGACCAATGAGCAGTTCTTC
many TRBD1 TRBJ2-1 TRBV10-3 CAISEGGQAYNEQFF TGTGCCATCAGTGAGGGAGGACAGGCCTACAATGAGCAGTTCTTC
NA NA TRBJ2-5 TRBV6-5 CASSYMGIQETQYF TGTGCCAGCAGTTACATGGGGATTCAAGAGACCCAGTACTTC
few NA TRBJ2-7 TRBV5-5 CASRTTGTKSYEQYF TGTGCCAGCAGGACCACCGGGACAAAGTCCTACGAGCAGTACTTC
few NA TRBJ2-1 TRBV19 CASRGLAAGNEQFF TGTGCCAGTAGGGGTTTGGCAGCGGGCAATGAGCAGTTCTTC
many NA TRBJ2-7 TRBV11-2 CASSLFEIGPNYEQYF TGTGCCAGCAGCTTATTCGAGATTGGACCAAACTACGAGCAGTACTTC
NA NA TRBJ1-5 TRBV6-5 CASSYILTSNQPQHF TGTGCCAGCAGTTACATACTTACAAGCAATCAGCCCCAGCATTTT
few TRBD2 TRBJ2-1 TRBV6-1 CASSELTSGNNEQFF TGTGCCAGCAGTGAATTAACTAGCGGGAACAATGAGCAGTTCTTC
many NA TRBJ1-2 TRBV7-9 CASSGATDGTNYGYTF TGTGCCAGCAGCGGAGCGACAGACGGGACTAACTATGGCTACACCTTC
many TRBD1 TRBJ2-5 TRBV12-3/TRBV12-4 CASSRLDREETQYF TGTGCCAGCAGCCGTCTCGACAGGGAAGAGACCCAGTACTTC
NA NA TRBJ2-1 TRBV2 CASSETQENNEQFF TGTGCCAGCAGTGAAACTCAGGAGAACAATGAGCAGTTCTTC
many NA TRBJ2-3 TRBV10-2 CASSDPSGTDTQYF TGCGCCAGCAGTGACCCTAGCGGCACAGATACGCAGTATTTT
many TRBD1 TRBJ2-1 TRBV24-1 CATSEGGQGVRREQFF TGTGCCACCAGTGAGGGGGGACAGGGAGTAAGGAGGGAGCAGTTCTTC
many NA TRBJ2-1 TRBV24-1 CATSDSNNEQFF TGTGCCACCAGTGACAGTAACAATGAGCAGTTCTTC
NA TRBD1 TRBJ1-1 TRBV4-1 CASSQDRGRSTEAFF TGCGCCAGCAGCCAAGACAGGGGGCGGTCGACTGAAGCTTTCTTT
few NA TRBJ1-2 TRBV9 CASKGDGYTF TGTGCCAGCAAGGGGGATGGCTACACCTTC
few TRBD1 TRBJ1-1 TRBV4-1 CASSQGTGGEAFF TGCGCCAGCAGCCAGGGGACAGGGGGCGAAGCTTTCTTT
few NA TRBJ1-6 TRBV7-8 CASSLAPVTSFSYNSPLHF TGTGCCAGCAGCTTAGCGCCGGTGACCTCTTTCTCCTATAATTCACCCCTCCACTTT
few NA TRBJ2-1 TRBV4-1 CASSQALSSYNEQFF TGCGCCAGCAGCCAAGCGTTGAGCTCCTACAATGAGCAGTTCTTC
NA NA TRBJ2-2 TRBV2 CASSDRRLAPNTGELFF TGTGCCAGCAGTGATAGGCGGCTAGCGCCCAACACCGGGGAGCTGTTTTTT
few NA TRBJ2-7 TRBV7-6 CASSLAFETDGYEQYF TGTGCCAGCAGCTTAGCGTTCGAGACAGACGGCTACGAGCAGTACTTC
NA NA TRBJ2-5 TRBV20-1 CSASSGQGLGETQYF TGCAGTGCTAGTTCTGGGCAGGGATTGGGAGAGACCCAGTACTTC
few NA TRBJ2-1 TRBV11-2 CASTLRGFNSEQFF TGTGCCAGCACCCTGAGGGGGTTCAATTCTGAGCAGTTCTTC
NA TRBD2 TRBJ2-2 TRBV5-6 CASSQGLTLGELFF TGTGCCAGCAGCCAGGGACTAACCCTGGGGGAGCTGTTTTTT
few TRBD1 TRBJ2-7 TRBV15 CATSRDLDRGYEQYF TGTGCCACCAGCAGAGATCTTGACAGGGGCTACGAGCAGTACTTC
few NA TRBJ1-3 TRBV5-1 CASSFSTSAGNTIYF TGCGCCAGCAGCTTTTCGACCAGCGCGGGAAACACCATATATTTT
once NA TRBJ2-7 TRBV28 CASSLHSDYEQYF TGTGCCAGCAGTTTACACAGCGACTACGAGCAGTACTTC
NA NA TRBJ2-1 TRBV15 CATRGVISYNEQFF TGTGCCACCAGAGGGGTTATCTCCTACAATGAGCAGTTCTTC
NA TRBD2 TRBJ2-2 TRBV11-2 CASSFRFGGGLNTGELFF TGTGCCAGCAGCTTCCGTTTCGGGGGGGGGCTGAACACCGGGGAGCTGTTTTTT
NA NA TRBJ2-3 TRBV20-1 CSATGTSTDTQYF TGCAGTGCAACCGGGACTAGCACAGATACGCAGTATTTT
few NA TRBJ1-2 TRBV5-5 CASSTDSYGYTF TGTGCCAGCAGCACAGACAGCTATGGCTACACCTTC
many NA TRBJ2-1 TRBV20-1 CSARVGGSYNEQFF TGCAGTGCTAGAGTAGGGGGCTCCTACAATGAGCAGTTCTTC
NA NA TRBJ2-1 TRBV9 CASSVSGTYYNEQFF TGTGCCAGCAGCGTTTCGGGGACTTACTACAATGAGCAGTTCTTC
NA NA TRBJ1-5 TRBV27 CASSFSNGNQPQHF TGTGCCAGCAGTTTCAGTAATGGCAATCAGCCCCAGCATTTT
many TRBD1 TRBJ2-1 TRBV20-1 CSASDRGDEQFF TGCAGTGCTTCGGACAGGGGGGATGAGCAGTTCTTC
few NA TRBJ2-3 TRBV29-1 CSVESDPATQYF TGCAGCGTTGAAAGCGACCCGGCTACGCAGTATTTT
few TRBD2 TRBJ2-1 TRBV9 CASSIVLAGSYNEQFF TGTGCCAGCAGCATCGTACTAGCGGGCTCCTACAATGAGCAGTTCTTC
many NA TRBJ2-2 TRBV24-1 CATSDLRLTNTGELFF TGTGCCACCAGTGATTTAAGACTAACGAACACCGGGGAGCTGTTTTTT
many TRBD2 TRBJ2-1 TRBV20-1 CSARDLGREGYNEQFF TGCAGTGCTAGAGATTTGGGGCGGGAGGGGTACAATGAGCAGTTCTTC
NA NA TRBJ1-2 TRBV2 CASRDTYGYTF TGTGCCAGCAGAGACACATATGGCTACACCTTC
NA NA TRBJ2-1 TRBV6-4 CASSEGARSSYNEQFF TGTGCCAGCAGTGAGGGGGCACGAAGCTCCTACAATGAGCAGTTCTTC
NA NA TRBJ2-4 TRBV11-2 CASSLGSGGHIQYF TGTGCCAGCAGCCTCGGGAGTGGGGGACACATTCAGTACTTC